The next 26 T cell receptor beta chains were all read from a single sample in a study of T cells in Graves' hyperthyroidism and ophthalmopathy. RNA transcripts provided the source from which TCR beta CDR3 regions were amplified. The TCR CDR3 was amplified in a first-round RT-PCR using the HTBI primer set. TCRdb independently ran MiXCR on the multiplex PCR reads; one entry per CDR3 protein. Counted here are 270,000 or so distinct CDR3 sequences, less than 30% occurring once; the ten biggest clones make up around 30%. Sample: blood. The receptors derive from a middle-aged man with Graves' hyperthyroidism that later progressed to Graves' ophthalmopathy.

The rearrangement joins TRBV6-5 to TRBJ1-1; TRBD1 might be the D (5 bases). V gave up 1 base and J gave up 3 bases, with 12 bases separating them. The CDR3 totals 15 residues. From germline, CDR1 is MNHEY and CDR2 SVGAGI. The CDR3: CASSYFPGLYTEAFF. Here the CDR3 DNA reads TGTGCCAGCAGTTACTTCCCAGGGCTTTACACTGAAGCTTTCTTT.

This clonotype was seen a single time. The V and J genes are TRBV7-3 and TRBJ2-5; D is perhaps TRBD1 (5 bases). Germline CDR1 reads SGHTA; CDR2 reads FQGTGA. This CDR3 has 13 residues. Trimming stripped 1 base from V and 7 bases from J, with 10 bases between. CDR3 nucleotides: TGTGCCAGCAGCTTAAGCAGGGATGGGACCCAGTACTTC. This sequence encodes CASSLSRDGTQYF.

In this sample, this clonotype turned up many times. The chain couples TRBV5-1 to TRBJ1-2; TRBD1 matches at 7 bases. Trimming removed 0 bases from V and 10 bases from J; junction bases left unmatched: 9. The CDR3 extends over 14 amino acids. Per the germline V gene, CDR1 is SGHRS and CDR2 is YFSETQ. CDR3 in DNA: TGCGCCAGCAGCTTGGGCGACAGGACAGGAGTCTACACCTTC. Its protein product is CASSLGDRTGVYTF.

This clonotype was counted ten times or more. The chain joins TRBV27 to TRBJ2-2; the D gene could be TRBD1 or TRBD2 (5 bases each). The CDR3 covers 16 residues. Per the germline V gene, CDR1 is MNHEY and CDR2 is SMNVEV (reference sequence). V lost 7 bases, J lost 1 base, and 16 bases lay in between. The CDR3 loop is CASKHGGPKNTGELFF. CDR3 bases: TGTGCCAGCAAACATGGGGGACCAAAGAACACCGGGGAGCTGTTTTTT.

Ten or more counts support this clonotype. The chain uses TRBV7-9 and TRBJ1-2; D is ambiguous. V lost 6 bases and J 1 base, leaving 3 bases between the germline ends. Germline V gives CDR1 SEHNR, CDR2 FQNEAQ (reference sequence). The CDR3 totals 11 residues. CDR3 in amino acids: CASSLNYGYTF. The CDR3, as DNA: TGTGCCAGCAGTCTTAACTATGGCTACACCTTC.

This clonotype was observed at least ten times. The chain couples TRBV20-1 to TRBJ2-5, with 7 bases fitting TRBD2. V lost 3 bases and J lost 4; bases outside the gene matches: 11. The CDR3 runs 15 residues. The germline V gene encodes CDR1 DFQATT and CDR2 SNEGSKA (reference sequence). The CDR3 DNA follows: TGCAGTGCTAGGGGGGGGTGGGTTAAACCAGAGACCCAGTACTTC. Translating it yields CSARGGWVKPETQYF.

This clonotype was counted many times. This chain joins TRBV24-1 and TRBJ2-5; 7 bases are a match to TRBD1. This CDR3 spans 14 amino acids. CDR1 and CDR2 from the germline V gene are KGHDR and SFDVKD. The J segment lost 3 bases and the V segment lost 3 bases, leaving 3 bases of the junction unmatched. CDR3 in amino acids: CATSDTGTEETQYF. The CDR3 DNA sequence: TGTGCCACCAGTGATACCGGGACAGAAGAGACCCAGTACTTC.

This clonotype was detected many times. The chain recombines TRBV30 with TRBJ1-5, with 9 nucleotides matching TRBD1. Per germline, CDR1 GTSNPN and CDR2 SVGIG (reference sequence). The CDR3 is 13 amino acids. Unmatched junction bases numbered 5, after V lost 5 bases and J lost 6 bases. This CDR3 reads CAWGSDRGQPQHF. DNA for the CDR3: TGTGCCTGGGGATCGGACAGGGGTCAGCCCCAGCATTTT.

This clonotype was recorded many times. The CDR3: CASREKQGYGYTF. The DNA for the CDR3 is TGTGCCAGCAGGGAAAAGCAGGGGTACGGCTACACCTTC. J is TRBJ1-2 and V is TRBV2; the D gene is possibly TRBD1 (6 bases). CDR1 SNHLY and CDR2 FYNNEI come from the germline V gene. The CDR3 runs 13 residues. Trimming shortened V by 6 bases and J by 8 bases, and 16 bases separated the two germline ends.

DNA of the CDR3: TGTGCCAGCAGTCTCCCCGGGATCCACGCCGGCTACACCTTC. It specifies CASSLPGIHAGYTF. V is TRBV6-2 or TRBV6-3 and J is TRBJ1-2; no clear D. Germline V gene sequence: CDR1 MNHEY, CDR2 SVGEGT. This CDR3 region has 14 residues. Trimming shortened V by 5 bases and J by 8 bases, and 18 bases separated the two germline ends.

The table lists this clonotype with many counts. The J gene is TRBJ2-5, the V gene TRBV20-1; TRBD2 agrees at 8 bases. V shed 6 bases, J shed 5 bases, and the junction held 17 bases outside the gene matches. The CDR3 length is 16 residues. Germline values: CDR1 DFQATT, CDR2 SNEGSKA (reference sequence). CDR3 residues: CSAARSFGRAGETQYF. CDR3 DNA: TGCAGTGCAGCCAGGTCATTCGGGAGGGCGGGTGAGACCCAGTACTTC.

This clonotype was recorded at least ten times. The rearrangement links TRBV20-1 to TRBJ1-5; D might be TRBD1 (5 bases). This CDR3 has 15 residues. Germline V CDR1 and CDR2: DFQATT, SNEGSKA (reference sequence). V was trimmed by 5 bases and J by 4 bases, leaving 18 bases between them. The CDR3: CSAGRGDRRNQPQHF. In nucleotides, the CDR3 is TGCAGTGCTGGACGGGGGGACCGAAGAAATCAGCCCCAGCATTTT.

The chain joins TRBV20-1 to TRBJ1-1; 8 bases fit TRBD1. The CDR3 contains 14 residues. Trimming at V came to 6 bases and at J to 0 bases, leaving 6 bases not matched to a gene. Germline V gene sequence: CDR1 DFQATT, CDR2 SNEGSKA (reference sequence). This chain's CDR3 is CSARDRLVNTEAFF. CDR3 nucleotide sequence: TGCAGTGCACGGGACAGGCTGGTGAACACTGAAGCTTTCTTT.

This clonotype was detected many times. The chain joins TRBV6-5 to TRBJ1-1, with 7 positions matching TRBD1. V dropped 3 bases and J dropped 4; count of bases not matched to a gene: 5. CDR1 and CDR2 (germline): MNHEY, SVGAGI. The CDR3 covers 14 residues. Here the CDR3 reads CASSYAGGGTEAFF. CDR3 bases: TGTGCCAGCAGTTATGCAGGGGGGGGCACTGAAGCTTTCTTT.

The rearrangement joins TRBV6-1 to TRBJ2-5; D is tentatively TRBD1 or TRBD2 (6 bases each). Trimming removed 4 bases at V and 1 base at J, with 13 bases between. CDR1 is MNHNS, CDR2 SASEGT, per germline. The CDR3 spans 15 residues. CDR3 DNA sequence: TGTGCCAGCAGTGCACAGAGGGGGGCCCAAGAGACCCAGTACTTC. This sequence encodes CASSAQRGAQETQYF.

This chain links TRBV7-3 with TRBJ2-7; D call uncertain. Germline V lookup: CDR1 SGHTA, CDR2 FQGTGA. This CDR3 has 14 amino acids. The germline V and J ends were trimmed by 2 bases and 2 bases, with 10 bases remaining between them. CDR3 residues: CASSLGPSAYEQYF. CDR3 nucleotides: TGTGCCAGCAGCTTAGGACCTTCGGCCTACGAGCAGTACTTC.

In this sample, this clonotype turned up many times. The CDR3 DNA reads as TGTGCCAGCAGCCAAGAATCGGGAGAGGAGTACGAGCAGTACTTC. As protein: CASSQESGEEYEQYF. The rearrangement uses TRBV4-2 and TRBJ2-7, with a weak D call TRBD2 (6 bases). Trimming removed 0 bases at V and 4 bases at J, with 13 bases between. CDR3 length equals 15 residues. Germline-derived CDR1 and CDR2 are LGHNA and YNFKEQ.

The chain links TRBV6-1 to TRBJ1-1; tentative D call: TRBD1 (5 bases). Germline CDR1 reads MNHNS; CDR2 reads SASEGT. Trimming took off 6 bases at V and 7 bases at J, with 18 bases between the two ends. The CDR3 spans 14 residues. The CDR3, as DNA: TGTGCCAGCAGCTCGGGACCCAAGATATTTGAAGCTTTCTTT. Translated, it gives CASSSGPKIFEAFF.

This clonotype was observed many times. This chain uses TRBV15 with TRBJ2-7; possibly TRBD2 for D (6 bases). Germline CDR1 and CDR2: LNHNV and YYDKDF (reference sequence). The CDR3 spans 13 residues. The V gene lost 9 bases and the J gene lost 6 bases, with 18 bases spanning the gap. This chain's CDR3 is CATLTAGRSEQYF. The CDR3 DNA reads as TGTGCCACATTAACTGCGGGGCGGAGCGAGCAGTACTTC. Combining the CDR3 with reference TRBV15 and TRBJ2-7 gives the whole variable domain DAMVIQNPRYQVTQFGKPVTLSCSQTLNHNVMYWYQQKSSQAPKLLFHYYDKDFNNEADTPDNFQSRRPNTSFCFLDIRSPGLGDTAMYLCATLTAGRSEQYFGPGTRLTVT.

This clonotype appeared many times. The chain employs TRBV7-2 and TRBJ2-7; TRBD2 aligns across 9 bases. The CDR3 length is 15 residues. Germline V CDR1 and CDR2: SGHTA, FQGNSA. Trimming cost V 3 bases and J 3 bases; bases outside gene matches: 6. This CDR3 is CASSLAGGTDYEQYF. The CDR3 DNA reads TGTGCCAGCAGCTTGGCGGGGGGGACAGACTACGAGCAGTACTTC.

This clonotype was seen ten or more times. This sequence joins TRBV28 and TRBJ1-1; D perhaps matches TRBD1 (5 bases). CDR1 is MDHEN, CDR2 SYDVKM, per germline. This CDR3 is 15 amino acids long. Between the trimmed V and J ends, which lost 4 bases and 1 base, there was a span of 13 bases. CDR3 amino acids: CASSSLGQGNTEAFF. CDR3 DNA: TGTGCCAGCAGTTCCCTCGGGCAGGGGAACACTGAAGCTTTCTTT.

This clonotype was detected many times. The CDR3 is CASSLARGIGNIQYF. The CDR3 nucleotides are TGTGCCAGCAGTTTAGCGAGAGGGATCGGAAACATTCAGTACTTC. This rearrangement joins TRBV12-3 or TRBV12-4 to TRBJ2-4, with a weak D call TRBD2 (5 bases). The CDR3 is 15 amino acids. The V end lost 0 bases, the J end lost 6 bases, and 12 bases lay between the germline ends.

This clonotype showed up many times. J is TRBJ1-1 and V is TRBV2; D gene unclear. The CDR3 covers 14 residues. Germline V lookup: CDR1 SNHLY, CDR2 FYNNEI. V lost 3 bases and J 5 bases, leaving 13 bases between the germline ends. The CDR3 DNA is TGTGCCAGCAGTGAGCAACAGACACGGACTGAAGCTTTCTTT. Protein: CASSEQQTRTEAFF.

V is TRBV28 and J is TRBJ2-5; TRBD1 matches at 9 bases. The CDR3 sequence is 14 residues long. J was trimmed by 7 bases and V by 5 bases; bases with no gene match: 8. Germline CDR1 reads MDHEN; CDR2 reads SYDVKM. The CDR3 sequence is CASSRDREWWTQYF. DNA of the CDR3: TGTGCCAGCAGTCGGGACAGGGAATGGTGGACCCAGTACTTC.

This clonotype appeared many times. The rearrangement links TRBV4-1 to TRBJ2-7; no clear D gene. The V end was cut by 6 bases, the J end by 2 bases, with 14 bases between. Per germline, CDR1 MGHRA and CDR2 YSYEKL. This CDR3 contains 14 residues. The CDR3 here is CASRPYVRAYEQYF. The CDR3 region has the DNA TGCGCCAGCAGGCCGTATGTAAGGGCCTACGAGCAGTACTTC.

This clonotype was detected many times. V gene TRBV12-3 or TRBV12-4 combines with J gene TRBJ1-1; D unresolved. The ends were cut back, 7 bases at V and 0 bases at J, with 12 bases in the middle. The CDR3 extends over 14 amino acids. For the CDR3, the DNA is TGTGCCAGCACCCTTGGGCACATGAACACTGAAGCTTTCTTT. This gives the protein CASTLGHMNTEAFF.